The following is a T cell receptor beta chain sequence with its context. 13 Jbeta primers and 60 Vbeta primers were used for the PCR. Clones were read by immunoSEQ multiplex PCR, and TCRdb kept only the in-frame ones, dropping some. There are over 150,000 clones in the sample; roughly 80% occur only once, and less than 3% lies in the top ten. The sample comes from a study of cytomegalovirus exposure and HLA in healthy donors. Per the germline V gene, CDR1 is SGHTA and CDR2 is FQGTGA. The CDR3 has 13 amino acids. V was shortened by 5 bases and J by 7 bases, with 15 bases between the two germline ends. The sample consisted of PBMCs. This sequence joins TRBV7-3 and TRBJ2-7; possible D gene TRBD2, 7 bases. The sequence was obtained from a male donor in good health and CMV-seronegative. This chain's CDR3 is CASSEGGSGEQYF. In nucleotides, the CDR3 is TGTGCCAGCAGCGAGGGGGGGTCCGGAGAGCAGTACTTC.